This entry is about one T cell receptor (beta chain). As yet, its antigen is unknown. The sample is drawn from a study of OX40 agonist ivuxolimab in advanced cancers. Overall study: Averaging 60 years in age, with a range of about 23 to 80, the cohort was approximately 84% male. General observations from the study: Compared with CD4+, CD8+ T cells on average had more expanded clones.

This CDR3 contains 14 residues. Trimming removed 2 bases from V and 1 base from J, with 5 bases in between. The germline V gene has CDR1 MNHEY and CDR2 SVGAGI. The table came from immunoSEQ multiplex PCR; TCRdb's copy has only in-frame clones and leaves some out. The data show more than 75,000 clones, about four fifths seen once. The TCR sequence derives from an adult with an advanced solid tumor such as melanoma, head and neck, liver or kidney cancer. The chain couples TRBV6-5 to TRBJ2-2; D possibly corresponds to TRBD1 (5 bases). This sample comprised CD4+ or CD8+ T cells sorted from blood, obtained in a trial of the OX40 agonist ivuxolimab. CDR3 loop: CASSYDRNTGELFF. The CDR3 region has the DNA TGTGCCAGCAGTTACGACAGGAACACCGGGGAGCTGTTTTTT.